One T cell receptor (beta chain) is described in this entry. This specimen belongs to a study of T-cell reconstitution after alpha-beta-depleted transplantation in children. A library of TCRbeta sequences, prepared with unique molecular identifiers, was generated. One entry per CDR3 protein, called by TCRdb with MiXCR from the PCR reads. The data show approximately 240,000 distinct CDR3 sequences, with 8% to 10% seen just once and 5% to 7% held by the top ten. Trimming left V 6 bases short and J 6 bases short, with 13 bases between. Germline V lookup: CDR1 DFQATT, CDR2 SNEGSKA (reference sequence). The CDR3 length is 12 residues.

Sequenced material: PBMCs from the stem cell graft donor, taken from the stem cell graft. The chain has TRBV20-1 and TRBJ2-3, with D possibly being TRBD2 (7 bases). The TCR comes from a human donor who donated a stem cell graft to a child with acute lymphoblastic leukemia. CDR3 loop: CSAPGGEDTQYF. The CDR3 nucleotides are TGCAGTGCCCCGGGGGGCGAGGATACGCAGTATTTT.